This passage covers 4 T cell receptor beta chains from one sample sequenced in a study of response to subunit inactivated influenza vaccine. TCRdb processed the RT-PCR reads anew with MiXCR; each CDR3 protein has one entry. The table has approximately 480,000 distinct CDR3 sequences, around 9.9% seen once. The input for sequencing was PBMCs from blood, taken roughly 46 days after vaccination. Source of these receptors: a man between 45 and 60 years old who received an inactivated influenza vaccine.

The sample holds many counts of this clonotype. V gene TRBV12-3 or TRBV12-4 combines with J gene TRBJ2-1; a possible D gene is TRBD2 (5 bases). V lost 6 bases to trimming and J lost 4 bases, with 10 bases between them. The CDR3 runs 13 residues. CDR3 protein: CASSSRGYNEQFF. The CDR3 nucleotides are TGTGCCAGCAGCTCTCGGGGATACAATGAGCAGTTCTTC.

The chain uses TRBV9 and TRBJ1-3; 9 bases are a match to TRBD1. Germline V gene lookup returns CDR1 SGDLS and CDR2 YYNGEE. CDR3 length: 15 residues. Trimming removed 4 bases from V and 4 bases from J; junction bases left unmatched: 6. Here the CDR3 DNA reads TGTGCCAGCAGCTCCCGACAGGGGGTCGGAAACACCATATATTTT. This codes for CASSSRQGVGNTIYF.

The rearrangement joins TRBV24-1 to TRBJ1-2, with 7 bases lining up with TRBD1. V lost 4 bases, J lost 6 bases, and 7 bases stayed unmatched. CDR1 and CDR2 (germline): KGHDR, SFDVKD. CDR3 size: 14 residues. CDR3 residues: CATSEGDRVNGYTF. Here the CDR3 DNA reads TGTGCCACCAGTGAGGGCGACAGGGTAAATGGCTACACCTTC.

This clonotype has only a few counts. The rearrangement joins TRBV10-3 to TRBJ2-7, with 10 nucleotides matching TRBD1. J was trimmed by 2 bases and V by 6 bases; bases with no gene match: 1. The CDR3 covers 13 residues. Germline V gene sequence: CDR1 ENHRY, CDR2 SYGVKD. The CDR3 DNA follows: TGTGCCATCAGGACAGGGGGCCCCTACGAGCAGTACTTC. Translated: CAIRTGGPYEQYF.